This TCR beta chain was sequenced in a study of human T cells and chemical hapten exposure. About the research overall: 2% DPC was applied to about 2 cm by about 2 cm of upper inner arm skin for sensitization.

The CDR3 totals 14 residues. Unmatched junction bases numbered 9, after V lost 2 bases and J lost 12 bases. Germline V gene data show CDR1 as SGHRS and CDR2 as YFSETQ. Time point of the sample: pre-sensitization, week 0. As for treatment: therapeutic diphenylcyclopropenone sensitization with weekly scalp DPC. Unfractionated whole blood was the source of the extracted total RNA. TCRdb itself ran the RACE reads through MiXCR, one entry per CDR3 protein. The sample records 95,000 to 100,000 distinct CDR3 sequences, 10% to 14% being singletons. V gene TRBV5-1 combines with J gene TRBJ1-1; TRBD1 matches at 11 bases. The clonotype was recovered from a woman aged 55-70 years with alopecia areata. Some clones in this sample may be carry-over from other donors' samples. Sequencing used whole blood, obtained in connection with sensitization to the hapten diphenylcyclopropenone (DPC). The CDR3 region has the DNA TGCGCCAGCAGCTTAGGACAGGGGGCTACGTTATCTTTCTTT. Protein product: CASSLGQGATLSFF.